This T cell receptor (beta chain) derives from a study of OX40 agonist ivuxolimab in advanced cancers. Study-wide context: The dose of intravenous ivuxolimab that patients received every 2 weeks ranged from 0.01 to 10 mg/kg. Among those enrolled, mean age was around 55 years (range about 23 to 79) and 75% to 85% were male. The study's findings and limits: Average numbers of expanded clones were greater in CD8+ T cells than in CD4+. No determination was made of the antigen specificity of the expanded peripheral T cells.

The CDR3 is made up of 13 amino acids. The germline V gene encodes CDR1 SNHLY and CDR2 FYNNEI. V lost 5 bases and J lost 3, with 11 bases in between. TCRdb's copy holds only in-frame clones and misses some; the assay was immunoSEQ multiplex PCR. In the table there are about 120,000 clones, over 85% of which are singletons. On this clone: The target antigen is unknown.

This receptor was obtained from an adult with an advanced solid tumor such as melanoma, head and neck, liver or kidney cancer. Sequenced here: CD4+ or CD8+ T cells sorted from blood, sampled in a trial of the OX40 agonist ivuxolimab. The chain is built from TRBV2 and TRBJ2-7; D ambiguous. The CDR3 DNA reads TGTGCCAGCAGTCGGGCCAAGTTCTACGAGCAGTACTTC. Residues: CASSRAKFYEQYF.